These 16 T cell receptor beta chains were sequenced from one sample in a study of blood T cell repertoires in COVID-19. Sequencing used immunoSEQ multiplex PCR; TCRdb keeps in-frame clones, though not all of them. This table has around 250,000 clones, about four fifths appearing once. The specimen was peripheral blood. All receptors come from a woman aged 18-29 years with acute or convalescent COVID-19.

The V call is TRBV7-2, the J call TRBJ1-5, with 7 positions matching TRBD1. The CDR3 runs 13 residues. CDR1 is SGHTA and CDR2 is FQGNSA in the germline V gene. V dropped 6 bases and J dropped 7; count of bases not matched to a gene: 6. CDR3: CASSFTGAQPQHF. The CDR3 DNA follows: TGTGCCAGCAGTTTCACAGGGGCGCAGCCCCAGCATTTT.

The rearrangement links TRBV28 to TRBJ1-1; no clear D gene. This CDR3 is built from 11 residues. V was cut by 6 bases and J by 5 bases, with 7 bases left in between. Germline assignment: CDR1 MDHEN and CDR2 SYDVKM. The CDR3 nucleotides are TGTGCCAGCAGCCGGAGGACTGAAGCTTTCTTT. It encodes CASSRRTEAFF. Full variable domain (remainder filled in from reference TRBV28 and TRBJ1-1): DVKVTQSSRYLVKRTGEKVFLECVQDMDHENMFWYRQDPGLGLRLIYFSYDVKMKEKGDIPEGYSVSREKKERFSLILESASTNQTSMYLCASSRRTEAFFGQGTRLTVV.

The chain links TRBV7-9 to TRBJ2-5, with D possibly being TRBD1 (7 bases). CDR3 length equals 17 residues. Germline CDR1 and CDR2: SEHNR and FQNEAQ (reference sequence). The ends were cut back, 1 base at V and 2 bases at J, with 17 bases in the middle. The CDR3 sequence: CASSLVSGGSWQETQYF. The CDR3 nucleotides are TGTGCCAGCAGCTTAGTTTCAGGGGGGAGTTGGCAAGAGACCCAGTACTTC.

This clone appeared once. V is TRBV7-9 and J is TRBJ2-3; perhaps TRBD2 as D (6 bases). V was cut by 1 base and J by 1 base, with 18 bases left in between. Germline-derived CDR1 and CDR2 are SEHNR and FQNEAQ (reference sequence). CDR3 length: 18 residues. CDR3 DNA: TGTGCCAGCAGCTTAGTAGGGTCCGCGGGATTGGGCACAGATACGCAGTATTTT. Protein sequence: CASSLVGSAGLGTDTQYF.

DNA for the CDR3: TGTGCCAGCAGCACCCGATGGAGCGGGAGAGGGAATGAGCAGTTCTTC. Protein product: CASSTRWSGRGNEQFF. V gene TRBV9 combines with J gene TRBJ2-1; 8 positions agree with TRBD2. The length of the CDR3 is 16 residues. Germline lookup yields CDR1 SGDLS and CDR2 YYNGEE. The trim removed 4 bases at V and 7 bases at J, leaving 13 bases unmatched.

The genes are TRBV30 and TRBJ2-1; D is perhaps TRBD2 (6 bases). Between the trimmed V and J ends, which lost 0 bases and 10 bases, there was a span of 10 bases. The CDR3 contains 12 residues. CDR1 is GTSNPN, CDR2 SVGIG, per germline (reference sequence). This chain's CDR3 is CAWSVTRGEQFF. The DNA of the CDR3 is TGTGCCTGGAGTGTCACCCGGGGGGAGCAGTTCTTC.

The chain employs TRBV15 and TRBJ2-2, with a tentative D call TRBD2 (6 bases). The germline gives CDR1 LNHNV, CDR2 YYDKDF (reference sequence). Deletions cut 9 bases from V and 0 bases from J, with 11 bases between. The CDR3 contains 14 residues. The CDR3 sequence is CATAGPTNTGELFF. The CDR3 DNA sequence: TGTGCCACGGCGGGACCGACGAACACCGGGGAGCTGTTTTTT.

This rearrangement joins TRBV6-5 to TRBJ2-7, with 10 bases identical to TRBD2. V was pared by 2 bases and J by 1 base, with 5 bases of the junction left unmatched. Germline V gene sequence: CDR1 MNHEY, CDR2 SVGAGI. CDR3 length: 16 amino acids. The CDR3 protein is CASSYNLAGASYEQYF. The CDR3 DNA reads as TGTGCCAGCAGTTACAATCTAGCGGGAGCTTCCTACGAGCAGTACTTC.

The DNA of the CDR3 is TGTGCCAGCAGCTCTAAGCCCGTCGGGGAGCTGTTTTTT. Residues: CASSSKPVGELFF. V is TRBV7-9 and J is TRBJ2-2; D gene unclear. This CDR3 is 13 amino acids long. Germline V gene lookup returns CDR1 SEHNR and CDR2 FQNEAQ (reference sequence). Trimming took off 4 bases at V and 7 bases at J, with 10 bases between the two ends.

The chain uses TRBV18 and TRBJ2-1; 10 nucleotides line up with TRBD2. With V trimmed by 3 bases and J by 6 bases, 8 bases remained unmatched. CDR1 and CDR2 (germline): KGHSH, LQKENI. This CDR3 comprises 16 residues. CDR3 sequence reads: CASSPKSSGSSNEQFF. Here the CDR3 DNA reads TGTGCCAGCTCACCCAAGTCTAGCGGGAGTTCCAATGAGCAGTTCTTC.

The CDR3 sequence: CASSPAGGGEYEQYF. The DNA of the CDR3 is TGTGCCAGCAGTCCTGCGGGGGGCGGGGAGTACGAGCAGTACTTC. The chain uses TRBV28 and TRBJ2-7; 8 nucleotides align to TRBD2. The CDR3 is 15 amino acids. Germline-derived CDR1 and CDR2 are MDHEN and SYDVKM. The V and J ends lost 5 bases and 4 bases, in that order; junction bases with no gene match: 10.

This clone was counted between two and nine times. The chain's CDR3 is CASSPGWTAENEKLFF. CDR3 nucleotides: TGCGCCAGCAGCCCGGGCTGGACAGCAGAAAATGAAAAACTGTTTTTT. V is TRBV5-1 and J is TRBJ1-4, with D perhaps matching TRBD1 (6 bases). Trimming cost V 4 bases and J 5 bases, with 18 bases left between them. The CDR3 has 16 residues. CDR1 SGHRS and CDR2 YFSETQ come from the germline V gene.

The genes are TRBV4-3 and TRBJ1-1; 8 nucleotides match TRBD1. CDR1 LGHNA and CDR2 YSLEER come from the germline V gene. Trimming removed 1 base from V and 3 bases from J; junction bases left unmatched: 1. The CDR3 totals 14 residues. CDR3 DNA sequence: TGCGCCAGCAGCCAAGTGGACAGGGACACTGAAGCTTTCTTT. The encoded protein is CASSQVDRDTEAFF.

V usage is TRBV28 and J usage is TRBJ1-5, with 8 bases lining up with TRBD1. The V segment lost 7 bases and the J segment 5 bases; nucleotides outside the gene matches: 7. CDR3 size: 14 residues. The germline CDR1 and CDR2 sequences are MDHEN and SYDVKM. The CDR3 DNA reads as TGTGCCAGCACCGGACAGGGTGTGTATCAGCCCCAGCATTTT. This codes for CASTGQGVYQPQHF.

The gene calls are TRBV19 and TRBJ2-3; 12 positions agree with TRBD2. This CDR3 spans 17 amino acids. Germline CDR1 and CDR2: LNHDA and SQIVND (reference sequence). J gave up 2 bases and V 6 bases, and 9 bases lay outside the gene matches. CDR3 nucleotide sequence: TGTGCCAGTAGGGCCCTCGGACTAGCGGGATCCACAGATACGCAGTATTTT. Amino acids: CASRALGLAGSTDTQYF.

Only a few counts were recorded for this clone. The chain recombines TRBV5-5 with TRBJ2-1; 7 bases line up with TRBD1. Trimming removed 5 bases from V and 5 bases from J; junction bases left unmatched: 10. CDR3 length: 15 amino acids. Looked up from germline, CDR1 is SGHKS and CDR2 is YYEKEE (reference sequence). In DNA form, the CDR3 reads TGTGCCAGCAGGGGTTGGGGGACAGCCAACAATGAGCAGTTCTTC. This encodes CASRGWGTANNEQFF.